The 8 T cell receptor beta chains presented below share a single source sample, sequenced in a study of T cells in Graves' hyperthyroidism and ophthalmopathy. It was RNA transcripts that yielded the amplified TCR beta CDR3 regions. HTBI primers were employed in a first-round RT-PCR of the TCR CDR3. A single record per CDR3 protein comes from TCRdb applying MiXCR to the multiplex PCR reads. The table includes about 210,000 distinct CDR3 sequences, 17% detected once. Sequencing was done on a sample of blood. These receptors were collected from a man in his fifties or sixties with Graves' hyperthyroidism.

This clonotype showed up just once. The chain joins TRBV20-1 to TRBJ1-1; 8 positions match TRBD1. The V gene's germline CDR1 is DFQATT and CDR2 SNEGSKA (reference sequence). This CDR3 has 15 residues. The V segment lost 2 bases and the J segment 1 base; nucleotides outside the gene matches: 6. The CDR3 DNA follows: TGCAGTGCTAGATTGAGGGACAGGTCGAACACTGAAGCTTTCTTT. This gives the protein CSARLRDRSNTEAFF.

The CDR3: CASRARGTGELFF. The CDR3 region has the DNA TGTGCCAGCAGGGCTCGGGGCACCGGGGAGCTGTTTTTT. The chain is built from TRBV2 and TRBJ2-2; D is perhaps TRBD2 (5 bases). V was shortened by 6 bases and J by 4 bases, with 9 bases between the two germline ends. Germline V lookup: CDR1 SNHLY, CDR2 FYNNEI. The CDR3 sequence is 13 residues long.

This clonotype was found a few times. The chain links TRBV19 to TRBJ2-7; D not certain. With 6 bases removed from V and 0 bases from J, the gap between germline ends came to 12 bases. The CDR3 covers 14 residues. Germline V CDR1 and CDR2: LNHDA, SQIVND (reference sequence). The CDR3 loop reads CASSLDGRSYEQYF. The CDR3 DNA is TGTGCCAGTAGCTTGGACGGGCGCTCCTACGAGCAGTACTTC.

The rearrangement uses TRBV6-6 and TRBJ2-7; D is unclear. The CDR3 spans 14 residues. Trimming cost V 2 bases and J 3 bases, with 11 bases left between them. From germline, CDR1 is MNHNY and CDR2 SVGAGI (reference sequence). The CDR3 nucleotides are TGTGCCAGCAGTTACAGCCTACTTCTCTACGAGCAGTACTTC. It specifies CASSYSLLLYEQYF.

At least ten counts were recorded for this clonotype. The chain carries TRBV28 and TRBJ2-1; TRBD2 aligns across 12 bases. Per germline, CDR1 MDHEN and CDR2 SYDVKM. The trim removed 7 bases at V and 6 bases at J, leaving 7 bases unmatched. This CDR3 contains 15 residues. CDR3 protein: CASNPGLAGGNEQFF. As DNA, the CDR3 is TGTGCCAGCAACCCGGGACTAGCGGGCGGCAATGAGCAGTTCTTC.

The table lists this clonotype with many counts. The chain has TRBV18 and TRBJ1-2; unclear D gene. The germline V gene encodes CDR1 KGHSH and CDR2 LQKENI. V shed 3 bases and J shed 8 bases, with 13 bases lying between them. The CDR3 is 13 residues long. The CDR3 DNA follows: TGTGCCAGCTCACCCGCAAATGATAGAGGCTACACCTTC. Translating it yields CASSPANDRGYTF.

This clonotype occurred many times. V gene TRBV7-2 combines with J gene TRBJ2-3; D is unresolved. The V gene's germline CDR1 is SGHTA and CDR2 FQGNSA. This CDR3 spans 15 amino acids. Trimming pared 0 bases from V and 0 bases from J, leaving 7 bases between. The CDR3: CASSLAATSTDTQYF. Here the CDR3 DNA reads TGTGCCAGCAGCTTAGCGGCCACTAGCACAGATACGCAGTATTTT.

At least ten counts were recorded for this clonotype. The V and J genes are TRBV20-1 and TRBJ1-1, with D unresolved. This CDR3 has 13 residues. The V end was cut by 6 bases, the J end by 3 bases, with 14 bases between. Per germline, CDR1 DFQATT and CDR2 SNEGSKA (reference sequence). CDR3 sequence (DNA): TGCAGTGCGGACGAAGGGTACTACACTGAAGCTTTCTTT. Its translation: CSADEGYYTEAFF.